The 28 T cell receptor beta chains in this list originate from one sample, sequenced in a study of control samples from healthy donors and cancer patients. Repertoires were generated with immunoSEQ multiplex PCR, while TCRdb's copy carries only in-frame clones and drops some. The sample gives approximately 45,000 clones, around 93% of which show up once; 22% is in the top ten. The sample comprised PBMCs. Receptors originate from a woman in her thirties or forties with head and neck cancer.

The chain links TRBV30 to TRBJ2-7; D gene ambiguous. The CDR3 consists of 13 residues. V was shortened by 3 bases and J by 0 bases, with 9 bases between the two germline ends. Germline V lookup: CDR1 GTSNPN, CDR2 SVGIG (reference sequence). The CDR3 DNA is TGTGCCTGGAGACGTGAAGCCTCCTACGAGCAGTACTTC. Protein sequence: CAWRREASYEQYF.

As DNA, the CDR3 is TGCGCCAGCAGCCAAACCGGGCGGTCGACAGATACGCAGTATTTT. Translation gives CASSQTGRSTDTQYF. The chain joins TRBV4-1 to TRBJ2-3, with unresolved D. Germline V lookup: CDR1 MGHRA, CDR2 YSYEKL. The CDR3 covers 15 residues. Trimming left V 2 bases short and J 3 bases short, with 12 bases between.

This chain uses TRBV27 with TRBJ1-6; the match to TRBD1 covers 7 bases. Trimming took 5 bases from V and 4 from J; bases not matched to a gene: 8. Germline V CDR1 and CDR2: MNHEY, SMNVEV (reference sequence). The CDR3 runs 16 residues. The CDR3 bases are TGTGCCAGCAGTGGGGGACAGACGAGGTATAATTCACCCCTCCACTTT. Encoded protein: CASSGGQTRYNSPLHF.

The V gene is TRBV7-8, the J gene TRBJ2-7, with unresolved D. The length of the CDR3 is 15 residues. With 5 bases removed from V and 2 bases from J, the gap between germline ends came to 16 bases. The germline CDR1 and CDR2 sequences are SGHVS and FQNEAQ. The CDR3 sequence: CASSPLSVSTYEQYF. The CDR3, as DNA: TGTGCCAGCAGCCCCCTATCGGTGTCGACCTACGAGCAGTACTTC.

This chain connects TRBV11-2 to TRBJ2-3; D remains ambiguous. The CDR3 runs to 15 residues. Germline V gene sequence: CDR1 SGHAT, CDR2 FQNNGV. V lost 5 bases, J lost 0 bases, and 12 bases lay in between. Here the CDR3 DNA reads TGTGCCAGCAGCCCATTGACTCGAAGCACAGATACGCAGTATTTT. Translated, it gives CASSPLTRSTDTQYF.

V usage is TRBV18 and J usage is TRBJ2-3; 10 bases match TRBD2. The V and J ends lost 8 bases and 1 base, in that order; junction bases with no gene match: 3. The CDR3 extends over 14 amino acids. Per germline, CDR1 KGHSH and CDR2 LQKENI. CDR3 sequence (DNA): TGTGCCAGCCTAGCGGGGGTGGGCACAGATACGCAGTATTTT. Translating it yields CASLAGVGTDTQYF.

The chain combines TRBV5-5 with TRBJ2-7, with D possibly TRBD2 on 6 matching bases. CDR1 and CDR2 from the germline V gene are SGHKS and YYEKEE (reference sequence). Trimming removed 3 bases at V and 0 bases at J, with 16 bases between. This CDR3 is built from 16 residues. The CDR3 DNA reads as TGTGCCAGCAGCTACCCCGGGACTCCGAGCTCCTACGAGCAGTACTTC. Translated: CASSYPGTPSSYEQYF.

This clone turned up a few times. V gene TRBV29-1 combines with J gene TRBJ2-3; possible D gene TRBD1, 6 bases. The germline V gene has CDR1 SQVTM and CDR2 ANQGSEA. Trimming took 5 bases from V and 2 from J, leaving 11 bases between them. This CDR3 region has 13 residues. The CDR3, as DNA: TGCAGCGTTCTGCAGGGGTCCACAGATACGCAGTATTTT. This gives the protein CSVLQGSTDTQYF.

The rearrangement links TRBV27 to TRBJ2-7; a weak D match, TRBD2 (5 bases). The V and J ends lost 2 bases and 0 bases respectively, with 8 bases between them. The CDR3 runs 14 residues. Per the germline V gene, CDR1 is MNHEY and CDR2 is SMNVEV (reference sequence). This CDR3 reads CASSLIRGSYEQYF. CDR3 nucleotides: TGTGCCAGCAGTTTAATCCGGGGCTCCTACGAGCAGTACTTC.

The chain links TRBV28 to TRBJ1-6, with D possibly TRBD1 on 5 matching bases. Trimming cost V 3 bases and J 7 bases, with 16 bases left between them. This CDR3 is 16 amino acids long. The germline V gene has CDR1 MDHEN and CDR2 SYDVKM. The CDR3 spells CASSLAGTPANSPLHF. CDR3 in DNA: TGTGCCAGCAGTTTGGCCGGGACCCCCGCGAATTCACCCCTCCACTTT.

This chain connects TRBV11-3 to TRBJ2-3, with unresolved D. With 5 bases removed from V and 1 base from J, the gap between germline ends came to 10 bases. Germline V gives CDR1 SGHNT, CDR2 YENEEA. CDR3 length: 14 amino acids. CDR3 amino acids: CASSERRGTDTQYF. The CDR3 DNA sequence: TGTGCCAGCAGCGAAAGAAGGGGCACAGATACGCAGTATTTT.

V and J are TRBV30 and TRBJ1-2; 9 bases are shared with TRBD1. This CDR3 has 13 residues. With V trimmed by 2 bases and J by 12 bases, 10 bases remained unmatched. Germline V CDR1 and CDR2: GTSNPN, SVGIG (reference sequence). In DNA form, the CDR3 reads TGTGCCTGGAGTAAAAAGGACAGGGGTAGGGACACCTTC. Translated, it gives CAWSKKDRGRDTF.

This chain links TRBV6-5 with TRBJ1-1; weak D call: TRBD1 (6 bases). V shed 4 bases and J shed 4 bases, with 10 bases lying between them. The CDR3 has 13 residues. The germline gives CDR1 MNHEY, CDR2 SVGAGI. Written as DNA, the CDR3 is TGTGCCAGCAGTTCGGGACAAGTCACTGAAGCTTTCTTT. It codes for CASSSGQVTEAFF.

The chain uses TRBV11-2 and TRBJ2-1, with a weak D call TRBD2 (5 bases). V was clipped by 6 bases and J by 6 bases, with 15 bases between them. The CDR3 spans 14 residues. The germline gives CDR1 SGHAT, CDR2 FQNNGV. Here the CDR3 reads CASSSRGRANEQFF. The CDR3 region has the DNA TGTGCCAGCAGTTCTCGAGGGCGTGCCAATGAGCAGTTCTTC. The full variable domain, rest sourced from reference TRBV11-2 and TRBJ2-1, is EAGVAQSPRYKIIEKRQSVAFWCNPISGHATLYWYQQILGQGPKLLIQFQNNGVVDDSQLPKDRFSAERLKGVDSTLKIQPAKLEDSAVYLCASSSRGRANEQFFGPGTRLTVL.

The chain employs TRBV7-9 and TRBJ1-4, with a tentative D call TRBD1 (6 bases). This CDR3 region has 18 residues. CDR1 is SEHNR and CDR2 is FQNEAQ in the germline V gene (reference sequence). V lost 5 bases to trimming and J lost 3 bases, with 22 bases between them. The chain's CDR3 is CASSLTSGPAGANEKLFF. CDR3 sequence (DNA): TGTGCCAGCAGCCTAACCTCAGGGCCCGCAGGGGCTAATGAAAAACTGTTTTTT.

This clone was counted once. The rearrangement links TRBV30 to TRBJ1-1; D unresolved. CDR3 length: 13 residues. Germline lookup yields CDR1 GTSNPN and CDR2 SVGIG (reference sequence). CDR3 region: CARRTRGGTEAFF. The CDR3 bases are TGTGCGAGGAGGACCCGAGGTGGCACTGAAGCTTTCTTT.

The chain has TRBV5-1 and TRBJ1-4, with no clear D. Germline loops: CDR1 SGHRS, CDR2 YFSETQ. CDR3 length equals 15 residues. Trimming stripped 4 bases from V and 0 bases from J, with 10 bases between. The chain's CDR3 is CASSPEPATNEKLFF. The DNA of the CDR3 is TGCGCCAGCAGCCCGGAGCCGGCAACTAATGAAAAACTGTTTTTT.

The J gene is TRBJ1-3, the V gene TRBV6-1; tentative D call: TRBD1 (5 bases). The germline CDR1 and CDR2 sequences are MNHNS and SASEGT. CDR3 length: 15 residues. V was pared by 1 base and J by 2 bases, with 9 bases between. The CDR3 DNA sequence: TGTGCCAGCAGTGAAGGTCGGGGGACTGGAAACACCATATATTTT. Amino acid sequence: CASSEGRGTGNTIYF.

The chain employs TRBV5-6 and TRBJ2-5; 8 bases fit TRBD1. This CDR3 region has 16 residues. V dropped 0 bases and J dropped 1; count of bases not matched to a gene: 5. Per germline, CDR1 SGHDT and CDR2 YYEEEE. CDR3 sequence: CASSLGTGLSQETQYF. The CDR3 bases are TGTGCCAGCAGCTTGGGGACAGGGCTGTCCCAAGAGACCCAGTACTTC. The full variable domain, in which reference TRBV5-6 and TRBJ2-5 provide the parts outside the CDR3, is DAGVTQSPTHLIKTRGQQVTLRCSPKSGHDTVSWYQQALGQGPQFIFQYYEEEERQRGNFPDRFSGHQFPNYSSELNVNALLLGDSALYLCASSLGTGLSQETQYFGPGTRLLVL.

The J gene is TRBJ2-7, the V gene TRBV6-5; D might be TRBD1 (6 bases). Per germline, CDR1 MNHEY and CDR2 SVGAGI. The length of the CDR3 is 15 residues. The germline V and J ends were trimmed by 7 bases and 1 base, with 17 bases remaining between them. CDR3 bases: TGTGCCAGCAACACGTGGACAGTCGCTTCCTACGAGCAGTACTTC. Encoded protein: CASNTWTVASYEQYF.

This sequence joins TRBV6-6 and TRBJ2-2; D gene ambiguous. Trimming cost V 8 bases and J 6 bases, with 7 bases left between them. CDR1 is MNHNY, CDR2 SVGAGI, per germline (reference sequence). The CDR3 runs to 11 residues. In nucleotides, the CDR3 is TGTGCCAGCGGGCCCCCCGGGGAGCTGTTTTTT. As protein: CASGPPGELFF.

V is TRBV5-1 and J is TRBJ1-4; the D is unclear. Trimming stripped 2 bases from V and 4 bases from J, with 9 bases between. The CDR3 has 14 residues. Germline assignment: CDR1 SGHRS and CDR2 YFSETQ. CDR3 DNA sequence: TGCGCCAGCAGCTTCGGATGGCTTAATGAAAAACTGTTTTTT. Translation: CASSFGWLNEKLFF.

The chain carries TRBV3-1 (or the pseudogene TRBV3-2) and TRBJ2-1; tentative D call: TRBD1 (5 bases). The CDR3 is 16 amino acids. V was shortened by 4 bases and J by 8 bases, with 21 bases between the two germline ends. The germline V gene has CDR1 LGHDT and CDR2 YNNKEL (reference sequence). DNA for the CDR3: TGTGCCAGCAGCCCCCCCGAGTTGACAGCGCACCATGAGCAGTTCTTC. Translation: CASSPPELTAHHEQFF.

The V call is TRBV30, the J call TRBJ2-1, with 9 bases aligning to TRBD2. The germline V gene encodes CDR1 GTSNPN and CDR2 SVGIG (reference sequence). V shed 0 bases, J shed 5 bases, and the junction held 5 bases outside the gene matches. The CDR3 extends over 15 amino acids. CDR3 protein: CAWSVRTSAHNEQFF. The CDR3 DNA reads TGTGCCTGGAGTGTCAGGACTAGCGCTCACAATGAGCAGTTCTTC.

CDR3 in amino acids: CATVDRSYNEQFF. The CDR3 nucleotides read TGTGCCACCGTGGACCGCTCCTACAATGAGCAGTTCTTC. The V and J genes are TRBV24-1 and TRBJ2-1; no definite D call. CDR1 is KGHDR and CDR2 is SFDVKD in the germline V gene. This CDR3 has 13 amino acids. Trimming stripped 9 bases from V and 0 bases from J, with 8 bases between.

V gene TRBV7-8 combines with J gene TRBJ2-1; D gene uncertain. Germline V gene sequence: CDR1 SGHVS, CDR2 FQNEAQ. Between the trimmed V and J ends, which lost 3 bases and 2 bases, there was a span of 8 bases. The CDR3 consists of 14 residues. The CDR3 protein is CASSFSETYNEQFF. CDR3 DNA: TGTGCCAGCAGCTTTTCGGAGACCTACAATGAGCAGTTCTTC.

The genes are TRBV7-7 and TRBJ2-2, with 8 bases matching TRBD1. The CDR3 loop spans 15 amino acids. With V trimmed by 5 bases and J by 0 bases, 2 bases remained unmatched. The germline gives CDR1 SSHAT, CDR2 FNYEAQ (reference sequence). The CDR3 protein is CASSRDRPNTGELFF. CDR3 DNA: TGTGCCAGCAGCCGGGACAGGCCGAACACCGGGGAGCTGTTTTTT.

This clone was recorded only once. The chain recombines TRBV27 with TRBJ1-2; D might be TRBD1 (5 bases). There are 14 residues in the CDR3. In germline, CDR1 is MNHEY, CDR2 SMNVEV (reference sequence). V was clipped by 2 bases and J by 4 bases, with 11 bases between them. The CDR3 DNA sequence: TGTGCCAGCAGTTTAGAGGGGATTGGCTATGGCTACACCTTC. Translating it yields CASSLEGIGYGYTF.